This entry concerns a single T cell receptor (beta chain). This entry belongs to a study of control samples from healthy donors and cancer patients. Trimming stripped 8 bases from V and 3 bases from J, with 14 bases between. Germline V gene lookup returns CDR1 SQVTM and CDR2 ANQGSEA. This CDR3 has 12 amino acids. Some clones are missing from TCRdb's copy, which holds only in-frame ones; the method was immunoSEQ multiplex PCR. The data show about 130,000 clones, around 93% seen once. The rearrangement joins TRBV29-1 to TRBJ2-7; TRBD1 might be the D (6 bases). Sequencing was done on a sample of blood. The TCR comes from a man aged 18-30 years in good health. DNA for the CDR3: TGCAGCATCCGGACAGTCGTCTACGAGCAGTACTTC. It codes for CSIRTVVYEQYF.